This TCR beta chain comes out of a study of T-cell reconstitution after alpha-beta-depleted transplantation in children. Preparation of the TCRbeta library was carried out with unique molecular identifiers. TCRdb used MiXCR to reprocess the PCR reads, holding one entry per CDR3 protein. The table has hundreds of thousands of distinct CDR3 sequences, approximately 16% seen once; the top ten hold approximately 1%. This clonotype was picked up a small number of times. V was clipped by 0 bases and J by 2 bases, with 17 bases between them. Germline-derived CDR1 and CDR2 are LGHNA and YNFKEQ. This CDR3 contains 17 residues.

This chain links TRBV4-2 with TRBJ2-7; tentative D call: TRBD1 (5 bases). Sequencing was performed on PBMCs from the stem cell graft donor, taken from the stem cell graft. The clonotype was recovered from a human donor who donated a stem cell graft to a child with acute myeloid leukemia. CDR3 amino acids: CASSQDTFRVRAYEQYV. The CDR3 nucleotides are TGTGCCAGCAGCCAAGATACGTTCAGGGTTCGGGCCTACGAGCAGTACGTC.